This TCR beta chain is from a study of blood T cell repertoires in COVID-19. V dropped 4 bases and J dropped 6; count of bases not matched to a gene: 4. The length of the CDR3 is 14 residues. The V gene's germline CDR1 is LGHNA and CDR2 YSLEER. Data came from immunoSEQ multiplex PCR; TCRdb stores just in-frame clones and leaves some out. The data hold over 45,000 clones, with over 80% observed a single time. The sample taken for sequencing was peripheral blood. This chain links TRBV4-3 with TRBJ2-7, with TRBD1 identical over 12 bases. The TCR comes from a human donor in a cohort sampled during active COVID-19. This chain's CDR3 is CASSPGQGAGEQYF. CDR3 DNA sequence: TGCGCCAGCAGCCCGGGACAGGGGGCCGGCGAGCAGTACTTC.